A single sample is the source of the 3 T cell receptor beta chains below, sequenced in a study of blood T cell repertoires in COVID-19. Assay used: immunoSEQ multiplex PCR; TCRdb lists only in-frame clones, some missing. The top ten clones hold around 7% of a sample with about 150,000 clones, around 85% of them seen once. The sequencing input was peripheral blood. The receptors derive from a man older than 75 with COVID-19, enrolled during active disease.

Comment on this clone: In the same sample, other DNA sequences code for this CDR3. The chain recombines TRBV5-1 with TRBJ1-3; D is uncertain. Trimming removed 0 bases at V and 4 bases at J, with 11 bases between. CDR1 and CDR2 (germline): SGHRS, YFSETQ. The CDR3 covers 15 residues. The CDR3 region is CASSLGGGTGNTIYF. The CDR3 DNA reads as TGCGCCAGCAGCTTGGGTGGAGGTACGGGAAACACCATATATTTT.

The CDR3 reads CASSSLLALNTGELFF. The CDR3 bases are TGTGCCAGTAGTTCTTTACTAGCCCTTAACACCGGGGAGCTGTTTTTT. J is TRBJ2-2 and V is TRBV19; D possibly corresponds to TRBD2 (6 bases). The CDR3 length is 16 residues. CDR1 is LNHDA, CDR2 SQIVND, per germline (reference sequence). V lost 5 bases and J 2 bases, leaving 15 bases between the germline ends.

The V call is TRBV5-1, the J call TRBJ1-2, with TRBD1 as a possible D gene (6 bases). The CDR3 sequence is 16 residues long. The germline V gene encodes CDR1 SGHRS and CDR2 YFSETQ. Trimming pared 4 bases from V and 4 bases from J, leaving 20 bases between. CDR3: CASSLPGQPGVYGYTF. CDR3 in DNA: TGCGCCAGCAGCCTACCCGGACAGCCTGGGGTCTATGGCTACACCTTC.